A single sample gave rise to the 8 T cell receptor beta chains below, sequenced in a study of beta chain features in type 1 diabetes (dated by TCRdb to the late 2010s). Library generation was performed with the immunoSEQ multiplex PCR assay. The entire amount of isolated RNA was reverse transcribed using the High Capacity cDNA Reverse Transcription Kit, so the sequenced TCRB transcripts were expressed ones. This immuneACCESS table, as held by TCRdb, lists in-frame sequences with V and J called but not all clones. Of the missing ones, under half trace to an unresolved V gene in checked studies; the others have no known cause. This sample comprises roughly 300,000 clones, roughly 8% of them detected only once. Around 0.45% of the sample goes to the ten largest clones. The sample taken for sequencing was central memory CD4+ T cells from blood. These receptors came from a woman aged 18-30 years in good health.

The genes are TRBV7-2 and TRBJ1-2, with D hard to call. The CDR3 sequence is 15 residues long. Deletions cut 5 bases from V and 3 bases from J, with 16 bases between. Per the germline V gene, CDR1 is SGHTA and CDR2 is FQGNSA. This CDR3 reads CASSLTWGNHYGYTF. The CDR3 DNA reads as TGTGCCAGCAGCCTGACGTGGGGTAACCACTATGGCTACACCTTC. Complete variable domain (other parts from reference TRBV7-2 and TRBJ1-2): GAGVSQSPSNKVTEKGKDVELRCDPISGHTALYWYRQSLGQGLEFLIYFQGNSAPDKSGLPSDRFSAERTGGSVSTLTIQRTQQEDSAVYLCASSLTWGNHYGYTFGSGTRLTVV.

Details on this clone: A much bigger clone sits one base away, suggesting this may be a read error. Other DNA sequences in the sample encode the same CDR3. The chain joins TRBV25-1 to TRBJ2-1; 8 positions agree with TRBD2. Germline-derived CDR1 and CDR2 are MGHDK and SYGVNS. Trimming removed 2 bases from V and 2 bases from J; junction bases left unmatched: 8. This CDR3 region has 17 residues. This CDR3 reads CASSEGGGSVAYNEQFF. CDR3 nucleotides: TGTGCCAGCAGTGAAGGCGGGGGGTCAGTCGCCTACAATGAGCAGTTCTTC. Full variable domain (remainder filled in from reference TRBV25-1 and TRBJ2-1): EADIYQTPRYLVIGTGKKITLECSQTMGHDKMYWYQQDPGMELHLIHYSYGVNSTEKGDLSSESTVSRIRTEHFPLTLESARPSHTSQYLCASSEGGGSVAYNEQFFGPGTRLTVL.

The rearrangement links TRBV7-9 to TRBJ1-4; maybe TRBD1 (6 bases). From germline, CDR1 is SEHNR and CDR2 FQNEAQ (reference sequence). Trimming pared 5 bases from V and 7 bases from J, leaving 11 bases between. CDR3 length: 13 amino acids. The CDR3 region is CASSIQGPEKLFF. CDR3 nucleotide sequence: TGTGCCAGCAGCATACAGGGTCCTGAAAAACTGTTTTTT.

The CDR3 DNA reads TGTGCCAGCAGCGCACCGGGACCCCGCGAAGATACGCAGTATTTT. This sequence encodes CASSAPGPREDTQYF. V is TRBV7-3 and J is TRBJ2-3, with D perhaps TRBD1 or TRBD2 (5 bases each). CDR3 length equals 15 residues. Germline lookup yields CDR1 SGHTA and CDR2 FQGTGA. V was cut by 5 bases and J by 5 bases, with 17 bases left in between.

This clone was counted only a few times. The gene calls are TRBV19 and TRBJ2-5; TRBD2 is a possible D gene (6 bases). V gave up 5 bases and J gave up 5 bases, with 12 bases separating them. This CDR3 spans 13 amino acids. CDR1 LNHDA and CDR2 SQIVND come from the germline V gene (reference sequence). For the CDR3, the DNA is TGTGCCAGTAGTGGAAATAGCGGCGAGACCCAGTACTTC. Its protein is CASSGNSGETQYF.

This clone was detected a few times. The V call is TRBV2, the J call TRBJ1-5; D is undetermined. The V end lost 2 bases, the J end lost 6 bases, and 14 bases lay between the germline ends. Germline V CDR1 and CDR2: SNHLY, FYNNEI. The CDR3 covers 15 residues. The CDR3 DNA reads TGTGCCAGCAGTGAAAGGCCTTACGCGGGTCAGCCCCAGCATTTT. Protein product: CASSERPYAGQPQHF.

This chain links TRBV5-1 with TRBJ2-2; D is undetermined. V was pared by 1 base and J by 2 bases, with 9 bases between. The CDR3 length is 15 residues. Germline CDR1 is SGHRS and CDR2 is YFSETQ. This chain's CDR3 is CASSLSSPNTGELFF. The DNA of the CDR3 is TGCGCCAGCAGCTTGAGTAGCCCTAACACCGGGGAGCTGTTTTTT.

This clone was seen a few times. This CDR3 is CASSLIRGRDGYTF. DNA of the CDR3: TGTGCCAGCAGCTTAATAAGGGGGAGGGATGGCTACACCTTC. The gene calls are TRBV13 and TRBJ1-2; a weak D match, TRBD1 (6 bases). CDR1 and CDR2 (germline): PRHDT, FYEKMQ (reference sequence). The ends were cut back, 2 bases at V and 6 bases at J, with 13 bases in the middle. This CDR3 is 14 amino acids long. The variable domain in full, with the rest retrieved from reference TRBV13 and TRBJ1-2, is AAGVIQSPRHLIKEKRETATLKCYPIPRHDTVYWYQQGPGQDPQFLISFYEKMQSDKGSIPDRFSAQQFSDYHSELNMSSLELGDSALYFCASSLIRGRDGYTFGSGTRLTVV.